This entry lists 24 T cell receptor beta chains sequenced from one sample in a study of response to subunit inactivated influenza vaccine. A single record per CDR3 protein comes from TCRdb applying MiXCR to the RT-PCR reads. Of approximately 700,000 distinct CDR3 sequences in the sample, around 14% were seen once. Specimen: PBMCs from blood, collected around two weeks before vaccination. Receptors were obtained from a man aged 50 to 60 who received an inactivated influenza vaccine.

In its sample, this clonotype was seen a few times. The chain is built from TRBV27 and TRBJ2-1, with 12 bases aligning to TRBD1. The CDR3 covers 16 residues. CDR1 is MNHEY, CDR2 SMNVEV, per germline (reference sequence). Trimming removed 9 bases from V and 5 bases from J; junction bases left unmatched: 11. The CDR3 region has the DNA TGTGCCAGTATCCCTTCCGGGACAGGGGGCCACAATGAGCAGTTCTTC. Its protein is CASIPSGTGGHNEQFF.

The V and J genes are TRBV7-9 and TRBJ1-3; no clear D. CDR1 SEHNR and CDR2 FQNEAQ come from the germline V gene (reference sequence). V gave up 0 bases and J gave up 6 bases, with 12 bases separating them. CDR3 length: 15 amino acids. The CDR3 DNA follows: TGTGCCAGCAGCTTAGCGTTCCAGGCGACAAACACCATATATTTT. It yields the protein CASSLAFQATNTIYF.

This clonotype was seen at least ten times. The chain combines TRBV5-1 with TRBJ1-2; perhaps TRBD1 as D (6 bases). Deletions cut 7 bases from V and 4 bases from J, with 20 bases between. CDR1 is SGHRS, CDR2 YFSETQ, per germline. This CDR3 region has 15 residues. The CDR3 nucleotides read TGCGCCAGCTCGCAGGGGCAGTTGAGGAGCTATGGCTACACCTTC. This codes for CASSQGQLRSYGYTF.

This chain uses TRBV5-1 with TRBJ2-3; the D gene is possibly TRBD2 (6 bases). In germline, CDR1 is SGHRS, CDR2 YFSETQ. This CDR3 spans 16 amino acids. V gave up 7 bases and J gave up 0 bases, with 18 bases separating them. In nucleotides, the CDR3 is TGCGCCAGCCGCCCAATCCCCCGGGGGAGCACAGATACGCAGTATTTT. As protein: CASRPIPRGSTDTQYF.

CDR3 DNA sequence: TGTGCCAGCAGTTTATTAGTCGGGGCCGAGCAGTACTTC. It codes for CASSLLVGAEQYF. This chain joins TRBV12-3 or TRBV12-4 and TRBJ2-7, with D tentatively TRBD1 or TRBD2 (5 bases each). This CDR3 is built from 13 residues. V lost 2 bases to trimming and J lost 6 bases, with 11 bases between them.

This clonotype was counted ten times or more. The genes are TRBV29-1 and TRBJ2-1; 10 bases match TRBD2. V lost 7 bases and J lost 1; bases outside the gene matches: 4. The germline gives CDR1 SQVTM, CDR2 ANQGSEA. The CDR3 has 14 residues. This CDR3 is CSELAGDSYNEQFF. CDR3 coding DNA: TGCAGCGAGCTAGCGGGAGATTCCTACAATGAGCAGTTCTTC.

This clonotype has at least ten counts. The genes are TRBV10-3 and TRBJ2-1, with D hard to call. This CDR3 contains 13 residues. Germline loops: CDR1 ENHRY, CDR2 SYGVKD. Trimming stripped 3 bases from V and 5 bases from J, with 8 bases between. This CDR3 is CAISERTHNEQFF. The CDR3 DNA sequence: TGTGCCATCAGTGAAAGGACCCACAATGAGCAGTTCTTC.

This clonotype was observed a handful of times. Germline is not matched at one junction end, which may reflect a read error. V gene TRBV7-9 combines with J gene TRBJ1-1, with unresolved D. Per germline, CDR1 SEHNR and CDR2 FQNEAQ (reference sequence). This CDR3 contains 12 residues. CDR3: CASSLGPQTRVF. DNA for the CDR3: TGTGCCAGCAGCTTAGGCCCCCAAACGCGCGTCTTT.

In its sample, this clonotype was seen a few times. Written as DNA, the CDR3 is TGTGCCAGCAGCTACCGGACAGGGGACTACTACGAGCAGTACTTC. Translated, it gives CASSYRTGDYYEQYF. The chain joins TRBV5-5 to TRBJ2-7, with 9 bases lining up with TRBD1. From germline, CDR1 is SGHKS and CDR2 YYEKEE (reference sequence). Losses at the gene ends were 3 bases for V and 3 bases for J; bases not matched to a gene: 7. This CDR3 has 15 amino acids.

This clonotype was counted only a few times. V usage is TRBV5-1 and J usage is TRBJ2-1, with 7 bases fitting TRBD2. The V gene end was trimmed by 1 base and the J gene end by 6 bases; junction bases not matched to a gene: 7. Germline assignment: CDR1 SGHRS and CDR2 YFSETQ. This CDR3 spans 15 amino acids. The CDR3 protein is CASSLYAGVPNEQFF. The CDR3 DNA reads TGCGCCAGCAGCTTGTATGCGGGAGTCCCCAATGAGCAGTTCTTC.

The chain has TRBV5-5 and TRBJ2-3; no clear D. Trimming removed 4 bases at V and 4 bases at J, with 16 bases between. CDR3 length: 15 residues. The germline V gene has CDR1 SGHKS and CDR2 YYEKEE (reference sequence). The CDR3 DNA sequence: TGTGCCAGCAGCCCCTCAGGCTTTCGGGCAGATACGCAGTATTTT. It yields the protein CASSPSGFRADTQYF.

The chain links TRBV9 to TRBJ2-2, with D unclear. The CDR3 has 13 amino acids. Germline CDR1 is SGDLS and CDR2 is YYNGEE. The V end was cut by 5 bases, the J end by 3 bases, with 8 bases between. CDR3 nucleotides: TGTGCCAGCAGTCAATATGACACCGGGGAGCTGTTTTTT. This gives the protein CASSQYDTGELFF.

This chain connects TRBV9 to TRBJ2-7; 12 bases line up with TRBD2. Looked up from germline, CDR1 is SGDLS and CDR2 is YYNGEE. V shed 0 bases and J 6 bases; nucleotides not matched to a gene: 4. The CDR3 runs to 15 residues. CDR3 sequence: CASSVGLAGEGEQYF. DNA of the CDR3: TGTGCCAGCAGCGTAGGACTAGCGGGAGAGGGCGAGCAGTACTTC.

This clonotype was seen a few times. The CDR3 here is CASSDIPGQRGAELFF. The CDR3 coding sequence is TGTGCCAGCAGCGACATACCGGGACAGAGGGGCGCGGAACTGTTTTTT. The rearrangement links TRBV12-3 or TRBV12-4 to TRBJ1-4; 7 nucleotides match TRBD1. This CDR3 is built from 16 residues. The V and J ends lost 6 bases and 12 bases, in that order; junction bases with no gene match: 19.

The V call is TRBV20-1, the J call TRBJ2-2; the match to TRBD2 covers 11 bases. The V gene's germline CDR1 is DFQATT and CDR2 SNEGSKA (reference sequence). This CDR3 is built from 17 residues. The junction had 11 bases not matched to a gene; V was cut back by 3 bases and J by 5 bases. CDR3 residues: CSASNLGSGGATGELFF. The CDR3 DNA reads as TGCAGTGCTAGCAATTTGGGTAGCGGGGGGGCTACCGGGGAGCTGTTTTTT.

In this sample, this clonotype turned up a few times. The V gene is TRBV4-2, the J gene TRBJ2-5; the D gene is possibly TRBD2 (5 bases). V was pared by 1 base and J by 7 bases, with 19 bases between. Germline V lookup: CDR1 LGHNA, CDR2 YNFKEQ. CDR3 length: 16 amino acids. The CDR3 loop is CASSQAGSEDSRTQYF. Written as DNA, the CDR3 is TGTGCCAGCAGCCAAGCGGGATCAGAGGACTCGAGGACCCAGTACTTC.

This clonotype was seen repeatedly, ten times or more. The chain is built from TRBV5-1 and TRBJ2-2; 8 nucleotides align to TRBD2. This CDR3 is 17 amino acids long. In germline, CDR1 is SGHRS, CDR2 YFSETQ. After removal of 2 bases from V and 5 bases from J, the junction contained 11 bases not matched to a gene. Here the CDR3 reads CASSFRREGERTGELFF. In DNA form, the CDR3 reads TGCGCCAGCAGCTTCCGTCGGGAGGGGGAGAGGACCGGGGAGCTGTTTTTT.

In this sample, this clonotype turned up many times. This rearrangement joins TRBV20-1 to TRBJ2-7; the D is unclear. V was pared by 0 bases and J by 5 bases, with 11 bases between. Germline loops: CDR1 DFQATT, CDR2 SNEGSKA (reference sequence). This CDR3 contains 13 residues. The CDR3 nucleotides read TGCAGTGCTAGAGATCACGCGGACCACGAGCAGTACTTC. It yields the protein CSARDHADHEQYF.

In regard to this clonotype: It may be a read error: a sequence one base away is much more abundant. The chain recombines TRBV4-1 with TRBJ2-7; 7 bases agree with TRBD1. This CDR3 is 16 amino acids long. V lost 4 bases, J lost 5 bases, and 14 bases stayed unmatched. CDR1 is MGHRA, CDR2 YSYEKL, per germline. The chain's CDR3 is CASSPTASIGGNEQYF. The CDR3 DNA is TGCGCCAGCAGCCCGACCGCCTCGATAGGGGGCAACGAGCAGTACTTC.

At least ten counts were recorded for this clonotype. V and J are TRBV20-1 and TRBJ1-2; no definite D call. Between the trimmed V and J ends, which lost 3 bases and 4 bases, there was a span of 9 bases. Per germline, CDR1 DFQATT and CDR2 SNEGSKA (reference sequence). The CDR3 has 12 residues. The CDR3 DNA sequence: TGCAGTGCTAGTGGCGGAAGCTATGGCTACACCTTC. It codes for CSASGGSYGYTF.

This sequence joins TRBV5-1 and TRBJ2-7; a weak D match, TRBD1 (6 bases). The V end was cut by 4 bases, the J end by 7 bases, with 21 bases between. The germline V gene has CDR1 SGHRS and CDR2 YFSETQ. CDR3 length equals 15 residues. This CDR3 reads CASSPNARGTKEQYF. CDR3 bases: TGCGCCAGCAGCCCGAACGCCAGGGGTACTAAAGAGCAGTACTTC.

The chain is built from TRBV7-2 and TRBJ2-7; D unclear. This CDR3 comprises 14 residues. The V and J ends lost 5 bases and 3 bases respectively, with 14 bases between them. CDR1 and CDR2 (germline): SGHTA, FQGNSA. CDR3 region: CASSPRRDGYEQYF. The CDR3 nucleotides read TGTGCCAGCAGCCCAAGGCGTGACGGCTACGAGCAGTACTTC.

V is TRBV6-2 or TRBV6-3 and J is TRBJ2-2; no reliable D call. This CDR3 has 16 residues. Between the trimmed V and J ends, which lost 0 bases and 1 base, there was a span of 9 bases. CDR1 and CDR2 from the germline V gene are MNHEY and SVGEGT. CDR3 coding DNA: TGTGCCAGCAGTTACTCCTTTCCAGGGAACACCGGGGAGCTGTTTTTT. Protein: CASSYSFPGNTGELFF.

The chain uses TRBV19 and TRBJ2-5; 7 positions agree with TRBD2. This CDR3 spans 14 amino acids. The germline gives CDR1 LNHDA, CDR2 SQIVND (reference sequence). V lost 10 bases and J lost 1; bases outside the gene matches: 9. As DNA, the CDR3 is TGTGCCACCACCTACGGGGGGACCCAAGAGACCCAGTACTTC. It encodes CATTYGGTQETQYF.